These 7 T cell receptor beta chains were all obtained from the same sample, sequenced in a study of blood T cell repertoires in COVID-19. Clones were read by immunoSEQ multiplex PCR, and TCRdb kept only the in-frame ones, dropping some. The sample contains roughly 120,000 clones, approximately 80% of which appear only once. The sequenced sample consisted of peripheral blood. These receptors were obtained from a human donor in a cohort sampled during active COVID-19.

V and J are TRBV19 and TRBJ2-7; 8 bases fit TRBD1. CDR1 and CDR2 from the germline V gene are LNHDA and SQIVND (reference sequence). The CDR3 contains 17 residues. The junction had 12 bases not matched to a gene; V was cut back by 3 bases and J by 2 bases. The DNA for the CDR3 is TGTGCCAGTAGTATGAACAGGGGGAGTCGGCCACCCTACGAGCAGTACTTC. The encoded protein is CASSMNRGSRPPYEQYF.

The chain joins TRBV3-1 (or the pseudogene TRBV3-2) to TRBJ2-5; TRBD1 matches 9 bases. Germline V gene lookup returns CDR1 LGHDT and CDR2 YNNKEL (reference sequence). Trimming cost V 8 bases and J 3 bases; bases outside gene matches: 10. This CDR3 contains 15 residues. DNA for the CDR3: TGTGCCAGCCTTAAAGGGACAGGGAGGAAAGAGACCCAGTACTTC. Translated, it gives CASLKGTGRKETQYF.

The chain joins TRBV5-1 to TRBJ2-5, with D perhaps matching TRBD1 (6 bases). The CDR3 is 14 amino acids. The germline V gene encodes CDR1 SGHRS and CDR2 YFSETQ. Trimming took 3 bases from V and 3 from J, leaving 12 bases between them. In DNA, the CDR3 is TGCGCCAGCAGCTCGGGACAATTAAAAGAGACCCAGTACTTC. Encoded protein: CASSSGQLKETQYF.

This clone has a handful of counts. This chain uses TRBV28 with TRBJ1-2, with 9 bases that match TRBD1. CDR1 MDHEN and CDR2 SYDVKM come from the germline V gene. This CDR3 has 15 residues. Germline trimming cut 2 bases from V and 4 bases from J; bases unmatched to any gene: 5. CDR3 in DNA: TGTGCCAGCAGTTTAAAGGGACAGGGAGGCTATGGCTACACCTTC. It encodes CASSLKGQGGYGYTF.

This clone appeared a few times. The chain joins TRBV5-4 to TRBJ2-7; a weak D match, TRBD1 (6 bases). The ends were cut back, 5 bases at V and 2 bases at J, with 14 bases in the middle. CDR3 length: 14 amino acids. Looked up from germline, CDR1 is SGHNT and CDR2 is YYREEE (reference sequence). The CDR3: CASSWGPGTYEQYF. CDR3 in DNA: TGTGCCAGCAGTTGGGGGCCAGGGACCTACGAGCAGTACTTC.

This sequence joins TRBV30 and TRBJ2-7, with a weak D call TRBD1 (5 bases). Germline CDR1 is GTSNPN and CDR2 is SVGIG (reference sequence). The CDR3 consists of 13 residues. V was pared by 0 bases and J by 2 bases, with 8 bases between. CDR3 in DNA: TGTGCCTGGAGTGTATCAGGGACCTACGAGCAGTACTTC. The encoded protein is CAWSVSGTYEQYF.

The chain employs TRBV20-1 and TRBJ2-7; 8 nucleotides line up with TRBD2. Germline V gene lookup returns CDR1 DFQATT and CDR2 SNEGSKA (reference sequence). V gave up 3 bases and J gave up 4 bases; unmatched junction bases: 8. CDR3 size: 14 residues. The CDR3 DNA is TGCAGTGCTAGTGTCCGGGAGGGCCGTTACGAGCAGTACTTC. It translates to CSASVREGRYEQYF.